Presented here are 9 T cell receptor beta chains from one specimen sequenced in a study of blood T cell repertoires in COVID-19. Profiling relied on immunoSEQ multiplex PCR, and the TCRdb table lists in-frame clones only, not all of them. The repertoire holds approximately 80,000 clones, with around 79% as singletons. What was sequenced was peripheral blood. These TCRs come from a human donor in a cohort sampled during active COVID-19.

The chain links TRBV7-2 to TRBJ1-1; no definite D call. CDR3 size: 11 residues. Germline V gene data show CDR1 as SGHTA and CDR2 as FQGNSA. Between the trimmed V and J ends, which lost 8 bases and 7 bases, there was a span of 11 bases. The CDR3 nucleotides are TGTGCCAGCGCGAGGCAGTATGAAGCTTTCTTT. Its translation is CASARQYEAFF.

The rearrangement joins TRBV19 to TRBJ1-2; no firm D call. The CDR3 spans 14 residues. Trimming shortened V by 7 bases and J by 0 bases, and 12 bases separated the two germline ends. The germline V gene has CDR1 LNHDA and CDR2 SQIVND (reference sequence). CDR3 DNA: TGTGCCAGTATCCCGGACGGGGCTAACTATGGCTACACCTTC. This gives the protein CASIPDGANYGYTF. Using reference TRBV19 and TRBJ1-2 for the parts outside the CDR3, the full variable domain is DGGITQSPKYLFRKEGQNVTLSCEQNLNHDAMYWYRQDPGQGLRLIYYSQIVNDFQKGDIAEGYSVSREKKESFPLTVTSAQKNPTAFYLCASIPDGANYGYTFGSGTRLTVV.

The chain joins TRBV5-1 to TRBJ2-1; D is undetermined. CDR3 length: 15 amino acids. The V end was cut by 0 bases, the J end by 2 bases, with 9 bases between. The germline gives CDR1 SGHRS, CDR2 YFSETQ. The CDR3 DNA reads TGCGCCAGCAGCTTGGGTAGCTCCCCCTACAATGAGCAGTTCTTC. Translation gives CASSLGSSPYNEQFF.

The chain carries TRBV6-6 and TRBJ2-3; D perhaps matches TRBD2 (6 bases). This CDR3 region has 16 residues. V lost 4 bases and J lost 0, with 14 bases in between. Germline V lookup: CDR1 MNHNY, CDR2 SVGAGI (reference sequence). The CDR3 DNA reads as TGTGCCAGCAGTTTAGCGGCCACCACTAGCACAGATACGCAGTATTTT. Residues: CASSLAATTSTDTQYF.

The CDR3 protein is CASSLVEGRVDEQYF. The CDR3 nucleotides read TGCGCCAGCAGCTTGGTGGAAGGGAGGGTCGACGAGCAGTACTTC. This sequence joins TRBV5-1 and TRBJ2-7; TRBD2 matches at 7 bases. Per germline, CDR1 SGHRS and CDR2 YFSETQ. Trimming cost V 0 bases and J 5 bases; bases outside gene matches: 8. CDR3 length equals 15 residues.

The chain couples TRBV15 to TRBJ1-2; 9 bases map to TRBD1. After removal of 3 bases from V and 4 bases from J, the junction contained 6 bases not matched to a gene. Per the germline V gene, CDR1 is LNHNV and CDR2 is YYDKDF (reference sequence). CDR3 length equals 15 residues. In DNA form, the CDR3 reads TGTGCCACCAGCAGCCTCCGGGGACAGGGCTATGGCTACACCTTC. Translated, it gives CATSSLRGQGYGYTF. Drawing the rest from reference TRBV15 and TRBJ1-2, the complete variable domain is DAMVIQNPRYQVTQFGKPVTLSCSQTLNHNVMYWYQQKSSQAPKLLFHYYDKDFNNEADTPDNFQSRRPNTSFCFLDIRSPGLGDTAMYLCATSSLRGQGYGYTFGSGTRLTVV.

The V gene is TRBV18, the J gene TRBJ1-2; D uncertain. CDR3 length equals 14 residues. CDR1 KGHSH and CDR2 LQKENI come from the germline V gene. The V end lost 0 bases, the J end lost 2 bases, and 7 bases lay between the germline ends. CDR3 sequence reads: CASSPPSSNYGYTF. Written as DNA, the CDR3 is TGTGCCAGCTCACCACCGAGCTCAAACTATGGCTACACCTTC.

The chain joins TRBV11-3 to TRBJ2-6; 7 bases fit TRBD1. CDR3 length: 20 residues. CDR1 and CDR2 from the germline V gene are SGHNT and YENEEA. V lost 4 bases, J lost 1 base, and 16 bases stayed unmatched. The CDR3: CASSSQLGRDRVSGANVLTF. The CDR3 DNA reads as TGTGCCAGCAGCTCTCAGCTCGGCCGGGACAGAGTTTCTGGGGCCAACGTCCTGACTTTC.

The chain links TRBV1 to TRBJ1-2; TRBD1, as called in the table, went unchecked against the DNA. TRBV1 is noted as a pseudogene. The CDR3 length is 14 residues. The CDR3 nucleotides read TGCACCAGCAGCCAAGTTCCAGGCTACTATGGCTACACCTTC. This sequence encodes CTSSQVPGYYGYTF.